The clone carrying this T cell receptor beta chain was seen more than once but under ten times. Its antigen remains unidentified. The CDR3 is 15 amino acids. The V gene lost 0 bases and the J gene lost 5 bases, with 13 bases spanning the gap. Germline V lookup: CDR1 SGHNT, CDR2 YYREEE (reference sequence). As every portion of the isolated RNA was reverse transcribed, the sequencing read expressed TCRB transcripts. Clones were sequenced by immunoSEQ multiplex PCR, and TCRdb holds only the in-frame ones, with some missing. Among about 390,000 clones listed, 9.6% were seen once. All of the sorted populations showed purity greater than 95%. These data come from a study of beta chain features in type 1 diabetes. Study outcomes and limitations: For TCRB rearrangement, an influence of HLA type remained unresolved here. Shortening of TCRB CDR3s, moderate but significant, appeared in all four CD4+ subsets of Type 1 diabetes patients. Compared to healthy donors, patients appeared to have naive, central memory and Treg TCRB repertoires that were more alike.

This sequence was found in a man aged 25-45 years with type 1 diabetes. This chain links TRBV5-4 with TRBJ2-3; D is possibly TRBD2 (5 bases). The sequenced sample consisted of central memory CD4+ T cells from blood. In DNA form, the CDR3 reads TGTGCCAGCAGCTTGGGACAAGGAGGACGAGATACGCAGTATTTT. It encodes CASSLGQGGRDTQYF.